The next 14 T cell receptor beta chains were all read from a single sample in a study of siplizumab effects on memory and regulatory T cells. Sequencing used immunoSEQ multiplex PCR; TCRdb keeps in-frame clones, though not all of them. The data contain 100,000 or so clones, approximately 91% of them singletons. Specimen: CD4+ T cells sorted from blood. These receptors were collected from a human donor in good health. Some clones in this sample may be carry-over from other donors' samples.

The chain uses TRBV15 and TRBJ2-7; TRBD2 agrees at 8 bases. The CDR3 is 14 amino acids. V shed 5 bases and J 1 base; nucleotides not matched to a gene: 4. CDR1 is LNHNV and CDR2 is YYDKDF in the germline V gene (reference sequence). The CDR3 coding sequence is TGTGCCACCAGCCGGGCGGGGGGTTCCTACGAGCAGTACTTC. This sequence encodes CATSRAGGSYEQYF.

V and J are TRBV6-5 and TRBJ1-2; possibly TRBD1 for D (6 bases). This CDR3 comprises 15 residues. Germline assignment: CDR1 MNHEY and CDR2 SVGAGI. The V end was cut by 0 bases, the J end by 3 bases, with 11 bases between. In DNA form, the CDR3 reads TGTGCCAGCAGTTACTCGGCCAGGGGCGACTATGGCTACACCTTC. It encodes CASSYSARGDYGYTF.

The V call is TRBV28, the J call TRBJ1-5, with D tentatively TRBD1 (6 bases). CDR1 and CDR2 (germline): MDHEN, SYDVKM. The ends were cut back, 6 bases at V and 0 bases at J, with 15 bases in the middle. This CDR3 region has 16 residues. Here the CDR3 reads CASRNRQVYSNQPQHF. The CDR3 DNA sequence: TGTGCCAGCAGAAACAGACAGGTTTATAGCAATCAGCCCCAGCATTTT.

V and J are TRBV5-4 and TRBJ2-1; TRBD2 matches at 13 bases. V was pared by 4 bases and J by 6 bases, with 10 bases of the junction left unmatched. Per the germline V gene, CDR1 is SGHNT and CDR2 is YYREEE (reference sequence). This CDR3 comprises 17 residues. The CDR3 sequence is CASSPAGLAGVGNEQFF. The CDR3 DNA follows: TGTGCCAGCAGCCCCGCCGGACTAGCGGGAGTAGGCAATGAGCAGTTCTTC.

The chain couples TRBV6-6 to TRBJ2-2; 9 positions match TRBD2. CDR1 is MNHNY and CDR2 is SVGAGI in the germline V gene (reference sequence). Trimming at V came to 7 bases and at J to 5 bases, leaving 5 bases not matched to a gene. The CDR3 length is 14 residues. The CDR3 here is CASNLAGTTGELFF. CDR3 coding DNA: TGTGCCAGCAATCTAGCGGGAACGACCGGGGAGCTGTTTTTT.

The chain has TRBV28 and TRBJ2-1, with TRBD2 matching 12 bases. Trimming removed 4 bases from V and 10 bases from J; junction bases left unmatched: 8. The CDR3 runs to 15 residues. Germline V CDR1 and CDR2: MDHEN, SYDVKM. The CDR3 nucleotides are TGTGCCAGCAGTTCAGACGGACTAGCGGGACCCGAGCAGTTCTTC. It yields the protein CASSSDGLAGPEQFF.

CDR3 protein: CASTTTGSGNTIYF. In nucleotides, the CDR3 is TGTGCCAGCACAACCACAGGGTCGGGAAACACCATATATTTT. The genes are TRBV2 and TRBJ1-3, with a tentative D call TRBD1 (6 bases). The germline V gene has CDR1 SNHLY and CDR2 FYNNEI. Deletions cut 7 bases from V and 4 bases from J, with 14 bases between. The CDR3 runs to 14 residues. Filled out from reference TRBV2 and TRBJ1-3, the complete variable domain reads EPEVTQTPSHQVTQMGQEVILRCVPISNHLYFYWYRQILGQKVEFLVSFYNNEISEKSEIFDDQFSVERPDGSNFTLKIRSTKLEDSAMYFCASTTTGSGNTIYFGEGSWLTVV.

The V gene is TRBV6-1, the J gene TRBJ2-1; no clear D. This CDR3 comprises 14 residues. Germline values: CDR1 MNHNS, CDR2 SASEGT. Trimming left V 7 bases short and J 6 bases short, with 16 bases between. The CDR3 nucleotides read TGTGCCAGCACCAGGCACAAATGGGGCAATGAGCAGTTCTTC. Translating it yields CASTRHKWGNEQFF.

The V and J genes are TRBV7-8 and TRBJ2-2; D ambiguous. The CDR3 loop spans 15 amino acids. The V gene's germline CDR1 is SGHVS and CDR2 FQNEAQ. Trimming removed 0 bases at V and 1 base at J, with 6 bases between. CDR3 sequence: CASSLARLNTGELFF. CDR3 in DNA: TGTGCCAGCAGCTTAGCCCGGTTGAACACCGGGGAGCTGTTTTTT.

J is TRBJ2-1 and V is TRBV6-1, with D uncertain. Germline values: CDR1 MNHNS, CDR2 SASEGT. The CDR3 extends over 11 amino acids. Between the trimmed V and J ends, which lost 6 bases and 8 bases, there was a span of 8 bases. The CDR3 sequence: CASRNLHEQFF. CDR3 DNA sequence: TGTGCCAGCAGGAACCTCCATGAGCAGTTCTTC.

This clone was seen only once. The rearrangement links TRBV5-8 to TRBJ2-7; D is perhaps TRBD1 (6 bases). The V gene lost 0 bases and the J gene lost 2 bases, with 15 bases spanning the gap. CDR3 length: 16 amino acids. Germline-derived CDR1 and CDR2 are SGHTS and YDEGEE. The CDR3 region is CASSLGNRDRPYEQYF. The CDR3 DNA reads TGTGCCAGCAGCTTGGGGAACAGGGATCGGCCCTACGAGCAGTACTTC.

This chain connects TRBV27 to TRBJ2-7, with 11 bases lining up with TRBD2. Trimming at V came to 6 bases and at J to 2 bases, leaving 12 bases not matched to a gene. Looked up from germline, CDR1 is MNHEY and CDR2 is SMNVEV (reference sequence). The CDR3 covers 17 residues. The CDR3 region is CASSVISGTSGTYEQYF. DNA of the CDR3: TGTGCCAGCAGCGTCATTTCCGGGACTAGCGGAACCTACGAGCAGTACTTC.

The rearrangement uses TRBV5-4 and TRBJ2-7, with D possibly being TRBD1 (6 bases). CDR3 length: 15 amino acids. The germline V gene encodes CDR1 SGHNT and CDR2 YYREEE (reference sequence). V shed 0 bases and J shed 6 bases, with 16 bases lying between them. The DNA of the CDR3 is TGTGCCAGCAGCTTGGCGGCCAGGGGTGGTAGCGAGCAGTACTTC. Amino acids: CASSLAARGGSEQYF.

V gene TRBV4-2 combines with J gene TRBJ2-5; D gene ambiguous. Germline CDR1 and CDR2: LGHNA and YNFKEQ. The germline V and J ends were trimmed by 1 base and 1 base, with 13 bases remaining between them. The CDR3 loop spans 16 amino acids. The CDR3 spells CASSQVSGYLQETQYF. The CDR3 nucleotides read TGTGCCAGCAGCCAAGTATCCGGGTACCTCCAAGAGACCCAGTACTTC.